The present entry profiles one T cell receptor (beta chain) with its context. These data are taken from a study of blood T cell repertoires in COVID-19. Study context: COVID-19 samples from acute and convalescent phases originated in the United States, Italy and Spain.

Some clones are missing from TCRdb's copy, which holds only in-frame ones; the method was immunoSEQ multiplex PCR. The sample includes some 74,000 clones, roughly four fifths seen only once; the top ten take less than 45%. The CDR3 is 15 amino acids. The germline gives CDR1 MDHEN, CDR2 SYDVKM. V was cut by 6 bases and J by 2 bases, with 13 bases left in between. The chain employs TRBV28 and TRBJ1-4, with D perhaps TRBD1 (6 bases). The specimen was peripheral blood. The receptor was derived from an elderly man with acute or convalescent COVID-19. CDR3 bases: TGTGCCAGCAGACCAAACAGGGTCACTAATGAAAAACTGTTTTTT. Translated: CASRPNRVTNEKLFF.